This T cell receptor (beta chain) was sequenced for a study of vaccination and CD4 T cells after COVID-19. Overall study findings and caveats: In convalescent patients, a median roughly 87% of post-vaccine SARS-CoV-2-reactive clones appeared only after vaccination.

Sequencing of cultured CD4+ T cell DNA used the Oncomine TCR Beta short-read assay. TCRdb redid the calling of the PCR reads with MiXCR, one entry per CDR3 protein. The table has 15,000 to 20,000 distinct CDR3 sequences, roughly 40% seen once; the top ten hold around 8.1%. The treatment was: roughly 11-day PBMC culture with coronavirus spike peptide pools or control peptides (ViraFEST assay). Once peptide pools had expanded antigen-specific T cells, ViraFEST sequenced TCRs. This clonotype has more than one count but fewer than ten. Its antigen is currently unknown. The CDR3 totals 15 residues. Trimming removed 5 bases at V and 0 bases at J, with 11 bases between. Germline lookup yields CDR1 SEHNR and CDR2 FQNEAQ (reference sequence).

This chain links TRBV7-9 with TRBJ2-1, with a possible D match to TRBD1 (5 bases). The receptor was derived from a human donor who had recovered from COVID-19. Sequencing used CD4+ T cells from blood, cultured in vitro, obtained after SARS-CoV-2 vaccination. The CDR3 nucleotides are TGTGCCAGCAGCAAGACAGAGAGCTCCTACAATGAGCAGTTCTTC. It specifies CASSKTESSYNEQFF.